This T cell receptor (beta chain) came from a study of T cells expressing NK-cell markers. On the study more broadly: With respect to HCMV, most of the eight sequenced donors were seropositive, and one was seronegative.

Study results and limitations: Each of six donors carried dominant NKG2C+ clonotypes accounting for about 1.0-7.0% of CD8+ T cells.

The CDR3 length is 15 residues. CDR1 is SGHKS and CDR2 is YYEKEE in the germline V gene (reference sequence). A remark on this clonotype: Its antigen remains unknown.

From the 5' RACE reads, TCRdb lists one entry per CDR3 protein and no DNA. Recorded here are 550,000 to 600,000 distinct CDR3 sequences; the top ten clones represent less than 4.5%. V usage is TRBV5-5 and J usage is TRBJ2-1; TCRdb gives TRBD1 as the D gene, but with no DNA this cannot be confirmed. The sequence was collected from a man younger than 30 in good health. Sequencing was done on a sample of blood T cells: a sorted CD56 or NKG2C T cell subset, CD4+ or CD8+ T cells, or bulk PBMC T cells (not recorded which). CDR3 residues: CASSTQTGVNNEQFF.